The 22 T cell receptor beta chains given below trace back to one sample, sequenced in a study of T-cell memory formation after mild COVID-19. TCRdb recomputed calls from the 5' RACE reads with MiXCR, one row per CDR3 protein. This sample yields about 140,000 distinct CDR3 sequences, of which approximately 5.7% are seen a single time; approximately 2.2% belongs to the top ten. Sequenced: PBMCs or a T cell subset sorted from them (not recorded which). The receptors were gathered from an adult woman who had mild COVID-19 (a few samples of this study predate the infection). Cell type and time point are not known.

This clonotype was picked up a small number of times. CDR3 DNA: TGTGCCAGCAGTTACTCGGGCGGAAACACAGATACGCAGTATTTT. As protein: CASSYSGGNTDTQYF. This chain connects TRBV6-5 to TRBJ2-3; D ambiguous. Germline CDR1 MNHEY, CDR2 SVGAGI. This CDR3 region has 15 residues. V lost 0 bases to trimming and J lost 2 bases, with 9 bases between them.

This clonotype appeared a few times. The J gene is TRBJ1-1, the V gene TRBV5-1, with TRBD1 matching over 7 bases. With V trimmed by 0 bases and J by 6 bases, 8 bases remained unmatched. The V gene's germline CDR1 is SGHRS and CDR2 YFSETQ. There are 15 residues in the CDR3. The CDR3 loop is CASSLAGDSRAEAFF. As DNA, the CDR3 is TGCGCCAGCAGCTTGGCCGGGGACAGCCGCGCTGAAGCTTTCTTT.

This clonotype turned up a few times. This chain joins TRBV12-3 or TRBV12-4 and TRBJ2-1; 9 positions agree with TRBD1. V dropped 4 bases and J dropped 7; count of bases not matched to a gene: 8. The CDR3 is 15 residues long. CDR3: CASSWTGATGNEQFF. In DNA, the CDR3 is TGTGCCAGCAGTTGGACAGGGGCTACAGGGAATGAGCAGTTCTTC.

CDR3 nucleotide sequence: TGTGCCAGCAGTTTATACAGGAACACTGAAGCTTTCTTT. Protein: CASSLYRNTEAFF. The chain employs TRBV27 and TRBJ1-1; D gene uncertain. Germline CDR1 and CDR2: MNHEY and SMNVEV (reference sequence). This CDR3 has 13 residues. Between the trimmed V and J ends, which lost 1 base and 1 base, there was a span of 4 bases.

This clonotype was found many times. J is TRBJ1-3 and V is TRBV4-2; tentative D call: TRBD1 (5 bases). The CDR3 has 17 amino acids. Trimming pared 0 bases from V and 0 bases from J, leaving 12 bases between. Germline CDR1 reads LGHNA; CDR2 reads YNFKEQ. CDR3 protein: CASSQEVRVASGNTIYF. In DNA form, the CDR3 reads TGTGCCAGCAGCCAAGAGGTCAGGGTGGCCTCTGGAAACACCATATATTTT.

This clonotype showed up just a few times. This chain links TRBV18 with TRBJ2-3; 8 nucleotides line up with TRBD1. With 3 bases clipped from V and 0 bases from J, the junction kept 11 bases outside the gene matches. The CDR3 is 18 residues long. Germline lookup yields CDR1 KGHSH and CDR2 LQKENI. This chain's CDR3 is CASSPTGAPEFSTDTQYF. CDR3 DNA sequence: TGTGCCAGCTCACCGACAGGGGCCCCGGAGTTTAGCACAGATACGCAGTATTTT.

The chain recombines TRBV12-3 or TRBV12-4 with TRBJ1-4, with D unclear. The V end was cut by 1 base, the J end by 8 bases, with 5 bases between. The CDR3 length is 12 residues. The CDR3 nucleotides are TGTGCCAGCAGTTTAGGCCAGGAAAAACTGTTTTTT. Translated, it gives CASSLGQEKLFF.

The chain joins TRBV30 to TRBJ1-5; no reliable D call. From germline, CDR1 is GTSNPN and CDR2 SVGIG (reference sequence). Trimming shortened V by 2 bases and J by 9 bases, and 14 bases separated the two germline ends. The CDR3 spans 13 residues. The CDR3 sequence is CAWSLSTTRPQHF. The CDR3 DNA sequence: TGTGCCTGGAGTCTCTCGACCACGCGGCCCCAGCATTTT.

The V gene is TRBV29-1, the J gene TRBJ2-2; 11 nucleotides line up with TRBD2. Germline V lookup: CDR1 SQVTM, CDR2 ANQGSEA. The CDR3 is 15 amino acids. Germline trimming cut 7 bases from V and 1 base from J; bases unmatched to any gene: 5. CDR3 coding DNA: TGCAGCGGGTCTGGGACTAGCGGGAACACCGGGGAGCTGTTTTTT. Translated: CSGSGTSGNTGELFF.

This clonotype was observed a few times. The CDR3 spells CASLEGGRFYNEQFF. The CDR3 DNA reads as TGTGCCAGCCTCGAGGGCGGGAGATTCTACAATGAGCAGTTCTTC. The gene calls are TRBV12-3 or TRBV12-4 and TRBJ2-1, with 7 bases fitting TRBD2. The CDR3 extends over 15 amino acids. With V trimmed by 8 bases and J by 3 bases, 10 bases remained unmatched.

In this sample, this clonotype turned up a few times. The CDR3 DNA sequence: TGTGCCAGCCATGACAGTTATAGCAATCAGCCCCAGCATTTT. Translating it yields CASHDSYSNQPQHF. V is TRBV12-3 or TRBV12-4 and J is TRBJ1-5, with TRBD1 as a possible D gene (5 bases). The V end was cut by 8 bases, the J end by 0 bases, with 11 bases between. The CDR3 consists of 14 residues.

This clonotype was seen repeatedly, ten times or more. V and J are TRBV27 and TRBJ2-7; 9 nucleotides agree with TRBD2. Germline loops: CDR1 MNHEY, CDR2 SMNVEV (reference sequence). V lost 2 bases to trimming and J lost 4 bases; unmatched junction nucleotides: 3. The CDR3 runs 14 residues. CDR3 nucleotide sequence: TGTGCCAGCAGTTTAATTAGCGGGAGTTACGAGCAGTACTTC. Protein: CASSLISGSYEQYF.

This clonotype was seen a handful of times. The CDR3 here is CASPGAAGYTF. The CDR3 bases are TGTGCCAGCCCAGGAGCGGCTGGCTACACCTTC. The V and J genes are TRBV7-9 and TRBJ1-2; D is unresolved. The V end lost 8 bases, the J end lost 7 bases, and 11 bases lay between the germline ends. Germline V gene data show CDR1 as SEHNR and CDR2 as FQNEAQ (reference sequence). The CDR3 has 11 amino acids.

In this sample, this clonotype turned up many times. This chain connects TRBV18 to TRBJ2-1, with TRBD2 matching over 8 bases. This CDR3 contains 16 residues. The trim removed 1 base at V and 5 bases at J, leaving 7 bases unmatched. CDR1 KGHSH and CDR2 LQKENI come from the germline V gene. CDR3 in DNA: TGTGCCAGCTCACCACTGGGCGGGACTAGTAACAATGAGCAGTTCTTC. This codes for CASSPLGGTSNNEQFF. Full variable domain (outside the CDR3, taken from reference TRBV18 and TRBJ2-1): NAGVMQNPRHLVRRRGQEARLRCSPMKGHSHVYWYRQLPEEGLKFMVYLQKENIIDESGMPKERFSAEFPKEGPSILRIQQVVRGDSAAYFCASSPLGGTSNNEQFFGPGTRLTVL.

This clonotype was counted many times. This chain connects TRBV7-9 to TRBJ2-7; D remains unclear. Germline V gene data show CDR1 as SEHNR and CDR2 as FQNEAQ (reference sequence). CDR3 size: 15 residues. V was pared by 1 base and J by 4 bases, with 14 bases between. The CDR3 DNA sequence: TGTGCCAGCAGCTTAGGGGTTAGCCAACCTTACGAGCAGTACTTC. Amino acid sequence: CASSLGVSQPYEQYF.

The chain links TRBV9 to TRBJ2-1, with D possibly TRBD2 on 6 matching bases. The CDR3 length is 17 residues. V lost 3 bases, J lost 3 bases, and 19 bases lay in between. Germline assignment: CDR1 SGDLS and CDR2 YYNGEE. The CDR3 coding sequence is TGTGCCAGCAGCGCCCCGACCCGGACTACACTCTACAATGAGCAGTTCTTC. This translates into CASSAPTRTTLYNEQFF.

This clonotype was observed a few times. V and J are TRBV18 and TRBJ2-7; no definite D call. Deletions cut 2 bases from V and 3 bases from J, with 5 bases between. Per germline, CDR1 KGHSH and CDR2 LQKENI. The CDR3 has 12 amino acids. CDR3 sequence: CASSPANYEQYF. The CDR3 region has the DNA TGTGCCAGCTCACCAGCTAACTACGAGCAGTACTTC.

The gene calls are TRBV7-2 and TRBJ2-5, with 7 nucleotides matching TRBD1. The CDR3 loop spans 13 amino acids. The V segment lost 5 bases and the J segment 5 bases; nucleotides outside the gene matches: 5. CDR1 is SGHTA, CDR2 FQGNSA, per germline. Here the CDR3 DNA reads TGTGCCAGCAGCCCTGGGACAGTGGAGACCCAGTACTTC. It codes for CASSPGTVETQYF.

This clonotype was counted at least ten times. V is TRBV12-3 or TRBV12-4 and J is TRBJ2-1; 9 nucleotides align to TRBD1. This CDR3 has 14 amino acids. Trimming removed 7 bases from V and 8 bases from J; junction bases left unmatched: 9. The CDR3 is CASTAGTGFHEQFF. The CDR3 region has the DNA TGTGCCAGCACTGCCGGGACAGGGTTTCATGAGCAGTTCTTC.

This clonotype was detected ten times or more. The chain uses TRBV6-6 and TRBJ1-1; weak D call: TRBD1 (6 bases). CDR1 and CDR2 from the germline V gene are MNHNY and SVGAGI (reference sequence). CDR3 length: 14 residues. Trimming stripped 0 bases from V and 4 bases from J, with 9 bases between. CDR3 sequence (DNA): TGTGCCAGCAGTTACTCCCAGGGGACCACTGAAGCTTTCTTT. Its translation is CASSYSQGTTEAFF.

The genes are TRBV24-1 and TRBJ2-5, with D perhaps matching TRBD2 (6 bases). CDR3 size: 15 residues. With 4 bases removed from V and 5 bases from J, the gap between germline ends came to 16 bases. Germline lookup yields CDR1 KGHDR and CDR2 SFDVKD. This CDR3 is CATSEGRDLGETQYF. The CDR3 nucleotides read TGTGCCACCAGTGAGGGCCGGGACTTAGGGGAGACCCAGTACTTC.

A few counts support this clonotype. The chain carries TRBV25-1 and TRBJ2-1; D is unresolved. This CDR3 is 17 amino acids long. V was clipped by 6 bases and J by 3 bases, with 21 bases between them. Germline lookup yields CDR1 MGHDK and CDR2 SYGVNS. The CDR3 nucleotides are TGTGCCAGCAGCTACCGGGTGAAATCCTTAGGCTACAATGAGCAGTTCTTC. This codes for CASSYRVKSLGYNEQFF.